Shown below are 9 T cell receptor beta chains from a single sample sequenced in a study of control samples from healthy donors and cancer patients. The method was immunoSEQ multiplex PCR; TCRdb's version includes in-frame clones alone and lacks a portion of them. Of about 38,000 clones listed, around 88% are singletons. The specimen was PBMCs. The receptors derive from a woman aged 55 to 70 with lung cancer.

The chain joins TRBV5-8 to TRBJ2-5; 7 nucleotides agree with TRBD1. Germline V lookup: CDR1 SGHTS, CDR2 YDEGEE. The CDR3 runs to 16 residues. Trimming cost V 4 bases and J 7 bases; bases outside gene matches: 16. The CDR3 reads CASSPTGTVPKGTQYF. The CDR3 DNA reads as TGTGCCAGCAGCCCCACCGGGACAGTGCCCAAGGGGACCCAGTACTTC.

The V gene is TRBV7-2, the J gene TRBJ2-1; 8 nucleotides align to TRBD1. Germline V lookup: CDR1 SGHTA, CDR2 FQGNSA. This CDR3 has 15 amino acids. J was trimmed by 4 bases and V by 5 bases; bases with no gene match: 7. CDR3 sequence reads: CASSRGQGLYNEQFF. The CDR3 bases are TGTGCCAGCAGCCGTGGACAGGGTTTGTACAATGAGCAGTTCTTC.

V usage is TRBV7-9 and J usage is TRBJ1-1, with D perhaps TRBD1 (6 bases). This CDR3 is built from 15 residues. With 1 base removed from V and 4 bases from J, the gap between germline ends came to 13 bases. Per germline, CDR1 SEHNR and CDR2 FQNEAQ (reference sequence). CDR3 region: CASSLEGGRSTEAFF. The DNA of the CDR3 is TGTGCCAGCAGCTTAGAAGGGGGGCGTAGCACTGAAGCTTTCTTT.

The CDR3, as DNA: TGCGCCAGCAGCCACCAGAGCTCCTATAATTCACCCCTCCACTTT. This translates into CASSHQSSYNSPLHF. This chain uses TRBV4-1 with TRBJ1-6; no definite D call. Trimming took 3 bases from V and 0 from J, leaving 6 bases between them. Germline CDR1 and CDR2: MGHRA and YSYEKL. The CDR3 totals 15 residues.

This clone came up a few times. The rearrangement links TRBV6-5 to TRBJ1-6; 7 bases agree with TRBD1. Per the germline V gene, CDR1 is MNHEY and CDR2 is SVGAGI. V was clipped by 4 bases and J by 5 bases; unmatched bases: 2. The CDR3 covers 14 residues. This CDR3 reads CASSLGQHNSPLHF. The DNA for the CDR3 is TGTGCCAGCAGTTTGGGACAGCATAATTCACCCCTCCACTTT.

The CDR3 sequence is CASSEGASRTYNEQFF. The CDR3 DNA is TGTGCCAGCAGTGAAGGAGCTAGCCGGACCTACAATGAGCAGTTCTTC. This sequence joins TRBV6-1 and TRBJ2-1, with D perhaps TRBD2 (5 bases). From germline, CDR1 is MNHNS and CDR2 SASEGT. The CDR3 covers 16 residues. V gave up 1 base and J gave up 2 bases, with 12 bases separating them.

This chain links TRBV14 with TRBJ2-3, with TRBD2 matching 7 bases. This CDR3 has 14 amino acids. The germline gives CDR1 SGHDN, CDR2 FVKESK. J was trimmed by 6 bases and V by 4 bases; bases with no gene match: 7. The CDR3 region is CASSPLRGMDTQYF. In nucleotides, the CDR3 is TGTGCCAGCAGCCCCTTGCGGGGGATGGATACGCAGTATTTT.

The V and J genes are TRBV10-3 and TRBJ2-6, with unresolved D. The length of the CDR3 is 17 residues. V shed 0 bases and J shed 0 bases, with 9 bases lying between them. Germline V gene lookup returns CDR1 ENHRY and CDR2 SYGVKD. DNA of the CDR3: TGTGCCATCAGTGAGTCGGGCGGCAGCTCTGGGGCCAACGTCCTGACTTTC. Amino acids: CAISESGGSSGANVLTF.

CDR3 in DNA: TGTGCCACCGGGGGGAGGGCCCAGGTCGCTTTCTTT. It codes for CATGGRAQVAFF. J is TRBJ1-1 and V is TRBV24-1; possibly TRBD1 for D (5 bases). Germline V gene sequence: CDR1 KGHDR, CDR2 SFDVKD. The CDR3 length is 12 residues. With 9 bases removed from V and 11 bases from J, the gap between germline ends came to 18 bases.